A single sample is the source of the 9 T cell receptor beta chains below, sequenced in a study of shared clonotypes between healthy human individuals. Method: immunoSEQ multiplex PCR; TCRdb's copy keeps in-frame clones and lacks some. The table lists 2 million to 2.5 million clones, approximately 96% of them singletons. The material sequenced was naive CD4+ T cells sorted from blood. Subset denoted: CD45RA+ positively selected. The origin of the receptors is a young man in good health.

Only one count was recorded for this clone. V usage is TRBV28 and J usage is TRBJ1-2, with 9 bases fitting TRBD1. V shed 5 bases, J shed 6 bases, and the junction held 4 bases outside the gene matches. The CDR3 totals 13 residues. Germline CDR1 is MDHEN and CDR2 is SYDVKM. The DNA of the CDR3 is TGTGCCAGCAGTACAGGGGGCCATAATGGCTACACCTTC. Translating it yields CASSTGGHNGYTF.

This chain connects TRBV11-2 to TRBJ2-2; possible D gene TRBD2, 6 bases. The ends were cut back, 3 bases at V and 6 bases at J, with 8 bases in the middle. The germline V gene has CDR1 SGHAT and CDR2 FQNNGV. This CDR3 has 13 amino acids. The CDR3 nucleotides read TGTGCCAGCAGCTTTCGACTAGCCGGGGAGCTGTTTTTT. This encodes CASSFRLAGELFF.

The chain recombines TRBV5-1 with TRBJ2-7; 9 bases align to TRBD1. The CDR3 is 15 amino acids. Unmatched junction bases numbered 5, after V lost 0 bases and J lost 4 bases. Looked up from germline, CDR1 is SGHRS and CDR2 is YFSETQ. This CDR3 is CASSLGTGGWYEQYF. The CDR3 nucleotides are TGCGCCAGCAGCTTGGGTACAGGGGGCTGGTACGAGCAGTACTTC.

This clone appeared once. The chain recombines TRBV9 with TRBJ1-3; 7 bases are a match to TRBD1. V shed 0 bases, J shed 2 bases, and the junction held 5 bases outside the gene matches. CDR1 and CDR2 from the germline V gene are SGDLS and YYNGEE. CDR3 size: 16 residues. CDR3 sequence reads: CASSVEGGAPGNTIYF. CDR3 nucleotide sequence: TGTGCCAGCAGCGTAGAAGGGGGCGCCCCTGGAAACACCATATATTTT.

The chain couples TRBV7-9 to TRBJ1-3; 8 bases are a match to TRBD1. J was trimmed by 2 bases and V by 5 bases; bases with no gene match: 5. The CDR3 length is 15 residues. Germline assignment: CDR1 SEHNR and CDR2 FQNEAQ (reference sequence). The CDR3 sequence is CASSEDRDPGNTIYF. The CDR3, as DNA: TGTGCCAGCAGCGAGGACAGGGACCCTGGAAACACCATATATTTT.

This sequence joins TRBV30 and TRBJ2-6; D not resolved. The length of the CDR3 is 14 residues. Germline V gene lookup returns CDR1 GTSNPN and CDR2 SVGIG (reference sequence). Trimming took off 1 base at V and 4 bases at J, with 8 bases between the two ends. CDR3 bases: TGTGCCTGGAGTGGCTCGTCGGGGGCCAACGTCCTGACTTTC. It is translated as CAWSGSSGANVLTF.

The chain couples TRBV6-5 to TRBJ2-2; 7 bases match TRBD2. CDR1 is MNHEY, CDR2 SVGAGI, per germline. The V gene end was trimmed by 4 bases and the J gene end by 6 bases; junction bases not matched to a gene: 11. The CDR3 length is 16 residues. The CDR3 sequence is CASSSDGLVTAGELFF. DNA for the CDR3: TGTGCCAGCAGTTCAGACGGACTAGTTACCGCCGGGGAGCTGTTTTTT.

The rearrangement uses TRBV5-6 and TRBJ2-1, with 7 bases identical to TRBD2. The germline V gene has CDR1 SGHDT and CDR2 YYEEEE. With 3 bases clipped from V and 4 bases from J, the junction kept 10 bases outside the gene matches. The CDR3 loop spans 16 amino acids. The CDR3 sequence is CASSYGGSNIYNEQFF. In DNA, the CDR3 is TGTGCCAGCAGCTATGGCGGGAGTAATATTTACAATGAGCAGTTCTTC.

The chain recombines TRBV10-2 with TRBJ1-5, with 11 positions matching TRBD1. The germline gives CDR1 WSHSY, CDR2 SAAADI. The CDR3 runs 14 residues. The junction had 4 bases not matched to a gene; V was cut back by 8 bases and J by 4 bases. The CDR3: CASRGQGENQPQHF. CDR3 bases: TGCGCCAGCCGGGGACAGGGGGAAAATCAGCCCCAGCATTTT.